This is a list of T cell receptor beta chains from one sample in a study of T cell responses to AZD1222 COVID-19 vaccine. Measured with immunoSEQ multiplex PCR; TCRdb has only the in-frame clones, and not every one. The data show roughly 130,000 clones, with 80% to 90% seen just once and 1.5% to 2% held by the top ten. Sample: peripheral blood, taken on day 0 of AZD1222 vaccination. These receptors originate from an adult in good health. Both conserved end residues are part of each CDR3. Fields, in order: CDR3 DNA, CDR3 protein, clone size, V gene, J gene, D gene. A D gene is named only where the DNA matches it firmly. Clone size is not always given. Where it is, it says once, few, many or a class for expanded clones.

TGTGCCAGCAGCGTAGGACGGGGCCTGGGCACTGAAGCTTTCTTT	CASSVGRGLGTEAFF	.	TRBV9	TRBJ1-1	.
TGTGCCAGCAGCGTCGGAGTAACCCCTACAAACACTGAAGCTTTCTTT	CASSVGVTPTNTEAFF	.	TRBV9	TRBJ1-1	.
TGTGCCAGCAGCGTAGGCTTATGGGAGACCCAGTACTTC	CASSVGLWETQYF	.	TRBV9	TRBJ2-5	.
TGCGCCAGCAGCTTGGAAGTCCAGCAAGAGACCCAGTACTTC	CASSLEVQQETQYF	.	TRBV5-1	TRBJ2-5	.
TGTGCCAGCAGTTATCGTTATGATGAGCAGTTCTTC	CASSYRYDEQFF	.	TRBV27	TRBJ2-1	.
TGTGCCAGCAGCTCGGACAGCTCCCCCTCCGCAGATACGCAGTATTTT	CASSSDSSPSADTQYF	.	TRBV7-3	TRBJ2-3	.
TGTGCCAGCAGTGAATCCGGGACAGGCCACCTTCGGGGCTACACCTTC	CASSESGTGHLRGYTF	many	TRBV25-1	TRBJ1-2	TRBD1
TGCGCCAGCACCTTTACCGGGACAACTAATGAAAAACTGTTTTTT	CASTFTGTTNEKLFF	.	TRBV5-1	TRBJ1-4	.
TGTGCCAGCAGCCCCGGGACTCCGAACACCGGGGAGCTGTTTTTT	CASSPGTPNTGELFF	.	TRBV5-6	TRBJ2-2	.
TGTGCCACCAGCAGGGCTAGCACAGATACGCAGTATTTT	CATSRASTDTQYF	.	TRBV15	TRBJ2-3	.
TGTGCCAGCAGCCTGGGACACGCTCGGGAGCTGTTTTTT	CASSLGHARELFF	.	TRBV11-1	TRBJ2-2	.
TGCAGCGCCACTTCGGGGACAGGACAAGTGGAGGGCTTC	CSATSGTGQVEGF	.	TRBV29-1	TRBJ1-2	TRBD1
TGTGCCAGCAGCTCAGGGACAGTCGATTCACCCCTCCACTTT	CASSSGTVDSPLHF	.	TRBV7-8	TRBJ1-6	TRBD1
TGTGCCAGCAGCGGGGGTACGTACACTGAAGCTTTCTTT	CASSGGTYTEAFF	.	TRBV9	TRBJ1-1	.
TGTGCCAGCAGTTATGTGGGGGACAATGAGCAGTTCTTC	CASSYVGDNEQFF	.	TRBV6-2/TRBV6-3	TRBJ2-1	.
TGTGCCACGGGAACCCGAACGTATGGCTACACCTTC	CATGTRTYGYTF	few	TRBV11-3	TRBJ1-2	.
TGCGCCAGCAGCTTGCCCGGGACAGGGCTTTACGAGCAGTACTTC	CASSLPGTGLYEQYF	.	TRBV5-1	TRBJ2-7	TRBD1
TGTGCCAGTAGTATAGTAGGGGATTCCTACAATGAGCAGTTCTTC	CASSIVGDSYNEQFF	.	TRBV19	TRBJ2-1	.
TGTGCCAGCAGTTTGACTAGCGGGAGAGCAGATACGCAGTATTTT	CASSLTSGRADTQYF	once	TRBV6-4	TRBJ2-3	TRBD2
TGTGCCAGCAGCAAAGAAAGTTGGGCAGGGTACAATGAGCAGTTCTTC	CASSKESWAGYNEQFF	.	TRBV21-1	TRBJ2-1	.
TGTGCCAGCAGCTTAGGCCTCATGACTAGCGGGGGTCTCTACGAGCAGTACTTC	CASSLGLMTSGGLYEQYF	.	TRBV7-9	TRBJ2-7	TRBD2
TGTGCCAGCAGCATCCAGGGGGATGGCTACACCTTC	CASSIQGDGYTF	.	TRBV11-2	TRBJ1-2	TRBD1
TGTGCCACCAGTGATATTTCCTTTGAAAAACTGTTTTTT	CATSDISFEKLFF	.	TRBV24-1	TRBJ1-4	.
TGTGCCAGCAGCTTAGGGGGTAAGCGGGGGTCACGTAGAACAGATACGCAGTATTTT	CASSLGGKRGSRRTDTQYF	.	TRBV13	TRBJ2-3	TRBD2
TGTGCCAGCAGCTTAAGTAGCGGGAGCTCCTACGAGCAGTACTTC	CASSLSSGSSYEQYF	.	TRBV7-3	TRBJ2-7	TRBD2
TGCGCCAGCAGCTTGGGGACAGGGTATGGCGAGCAGTACTTC	CASSLGTGYGEQYF	.	TRBV5-1	TRBJ2-7	TRBD1
TGCGCCAGCAGCTTCACAGGGGGCTATGGCTACACCTTC	CASSFTGGYGYTF	.	TRBV5-1	TRBJ1-2	TRBD1
TGTGCCAGCAGTTTTTCGGGGAACTATGGCTACACCTTC	CASSFSGNYGYTF	.	TRBV27	TRBJ1-2	.
TGTGCCTGGAGCAGAGCCAGAAGCAATCAGCCCCAGCATTTT	CAWSRARSNQPQHF	.	TRBV30	TRBJ1-5	.
TGTGCCAGTAGTTCCCAGACAGGGAAATCCTACGAGCAGTACTTC	CASSSQTGKSYEQYF	.	TRBV19	TRBJ2-7	TRBD1
TGCGCCAGCAGCTTGGCTAACCCTGCTGGGGACACCATATATTTT	CASSLANPAGDTIYF	.	TRBV5-1	TRBJ1-3	.
TGTGCCAGCAGCCAAGGGGGGACTGCCAGTGGGTATGGCTACACCTTC	CASSQGGTASGYGYTF	.	TRBV4-2	TRBJ1-2	.
TGTGCCAGCTCACCACCGGACGCGGAGCGGGATACGCAGTATTTT	CASSPPDAERDTQYF	.	TRBV18	TRBJ2-3	.
TGCGCCAGCAGCTTGGGCGACAGGGACCCAGAGACCCAGTACTTC	CASSLGDRDPETQYF	.	TRBV5-1	TRBJ2-5	TRBD1
TGTGCCAGCAGTGAACTAGGAGCTATCGGAAACACCATATATTTT	CASSELGAIGNTIYF	.	TRBV6-1	TRBJ1-3	.
TGTGCCAGCAGCGTACGCAGCTCTAGCACAGATACGCAGTATTTT	CASSVRSSSTDTQYF	.	TRBV9	TRBJ2-3	.
TGTGCCACCAGCAGTCCCTCGACCTGGGATAGGGGCACAGATACGCAGTATTTT	CATSSPSTWDRGTDTQYF	.	TRBV15	TRBJ2-3	.
TGTGCCAGCACCTCTTCTAGTCATAGCACAGATACGCAGTATTTT	CASTSSSHSTDTQYF	.	TRBV5-6	TRBJ2-3	.
TGCGCCAGCAGCCGCGGGACAGGGGATTCACCCCTCCACTTT	CASSRGTGDSPLHF	.	TRBV5-1	TRBJ1-6	TRBD1
TGTGCCAGTAGTATTACGGGACAGGGGGCCTATGGCTACACCTTC	CASSITGQGAYGYTF	.	TRBV19	TRBJ1-2	TRBD1
TGTGCCAGCAGCCCGTCGGACAGGGGGCTCCGGCCTCTCGATAGCAATCAGCCCCAGCATTTT	CASSPSDRGLRPLDSNQPQHF	.	TRBV21-1	TRBJ1-5	.
TGCGCCAGCAGCCAAGATACCCTTCCCACTAGCGGGAGGGCCGGAGCCAAAAACATTCAGTACTTC	CASSQDTLPTSGRAGAKNIQYF	once	TRBV4-3	TRBJ2-4	TRBD2
TGTGCCAGCAGCTTAGCGCTTTCGGCTGGCGCTTTCTTT	CASSLALSAGAFF	.	TRBV7-2	TRBJ1-1	.
TGTGCCAGTAGTAGGGGACAGGGGTACACTGAAGCTTTCTTT	CASSRGQGYTEAFF	.	TRBV19	TRBJ1-1	TRBD1
TGTGCCAGCAGTTACGATCGGGCATTCATGAACACTGAAGCTTTCTTT	CASSYDRAFMNTEAFF	.	TRBV6-5	TRBJ1-1	.
TGTGCCAGCAGTTTATCGCTGCTAGCCCACGAGCAGTACTTC	CASSLSLLAHEQYF	.	TRBV27	TRBJ2-7	.
TGTGCCAGCAGTGTTACTCCGGGAAATTCACCCCTCCACTTT	CASSVTPGNSPLHF	.	TRBV6-4	TRBJ1-6	.
TGTGCCAGCAGTCCGAGGCCTGCCCCCTACAATGAGCAGTTCTTC	CASSPRPAPYNEQFF	.	TRBV27	TRBJ2-1	.
TGTGCCAGCTCAACCGGGACAGGGGCCGCGAACTACGAGCAGTACTTC	CASSTGTGAANYEQYF	.	TRBV18	TRBJ2-7	TRBD1
TGTGCCACCAGTGATCGCCGGGCCCTCAACTATGGCTACACCTTC	CATSDRRALNYGYTF	.	TRBV24-1	TRBJ1-2	.
TGTGCCAGCAGCTTGACAGGGGGCACTGAAGCTTTCTTT	CASSLTGGTEAFF	.	TRBV7-9	TRBJ1-1	TRBD1
TGCGCCAGCAGCCAAGGTCAACCCCTGGGCACAGATACGCAGTATTTT	CASSQGQPLGTDTQYF	.	TRBV4-1	TRBJ2-3	.
TGTGCCAGCAGCCTACCGGGACTAGCGGGAGGGCGAGGTGAGCAGTTCTTC	CASSLPGLAGGRGEQFF	.	TRBV7-2	TRBJ2-1	TRBD2
TGCGCCAGCAGCTTAGCAGGAATGAACACTGAAGCTTTCTTT	CASSLAGMNTEAFF	.	TRBV5-1	TRBJ1-1	.
TGCGCCAGCAGCTTGGCCAGTGGGGGTACCGGGGAGCTGTTTTTT	CASSLASGGTGELFF	few	TRBV5-1	TRBJ2-2	.